These 5 T cell receptor beta chains originate from one sample sequenced in a study of T-cell reconstitution after alpha-beta-depleted transplantation in children. Researchers prepared the TCRbeta library using unique molecular identifiers, the study reports. TCRdb ran MiXCR on the PCR reads and lists one entry per CDR3 protein. The sample yields about 230,000 distinct CDR3 sequences, 9.7% seen once. Source: PBMCs from the stem cell graft donor, taken from the stem cell graft. These receptors were collected from a human donor who donated a stem cell graft to a child with SCID.

A few counts support this clonotype. The chain carries TRBV7-6 and TRBJ1-6; D is possibly TRBD1 (5 bases). The V gene's germline CDR1 is SGHVS and CDR2 FNYEAQ. V lost 0 bases and J 10 bases, leaving 16 bases between the germline ends. The CDR3 contains 16 residues. CDR3: CASSLAPGRGYSPLHF. The CDR3 region has the DNA TGTGCCAGCAGCTTAGCGCCGGGGCGTGGGTACTCACCCCTCCACTTT.

The rearrangement joins TRBV6-1 to TRBJ2-6; 8 bases agree with TRBD1. The CDR3 is made up of 19 amino acids. After removal of 8 bases from V and 0 bases from J, the junction contained 15 bases not matched to a gene. CDR1 and CDR2 (germline): MNHNS, SASEGT. The chain's CDR3 is CASPSPEDRVNSGANVLTF. The CDR3 region has the DNA TGTGCCAGCCCCTCCCCCGAGGACAGGGTTAACTCTGGGGCCAACGTCCTGACTTTC.

This clonotype was counted many times. The rearrangement uses TRBV12-3 or TRBV12-4 and TRBJ1-5, with D maybe TRBD1 (5 bases). With 7 bases removed from V and 7 bases from J, the gap between germline ends came to 23 bases. This CDR3 region has 16 residues. In DNA, the CDR3 is TGTGCCAGCACCCGATGGGGGACCCCGGTTACGCAGCCCCAGCATTTT. Translating gives CASTRWGTPVTQPQHF.

In its sample, this clonotype was seen many times. J is TRBJ2-1 and V is TRBV11-2; 8 bases map to TRBD2. Germline-derived CDR1 and CDR2 are SGHAT and FQNNGV. The CDR3 has 15 residues. V shed 5 bases and J 9 bases; nucleotides not matched to a gene: 12. The CDR3 protein is CASSPQGSGVGEQFF. The CDR3 DNA reads as TGTGCCAGCAGCCCGCAGGGTAGCGGGGTTGGTGAGCAGTTCTTC.

This clonotype appeared many times. The chain has TRBV4-1 and TRBJ2-1; 9 bases fit TRBD1. Germline CDR1 reads MGHRA; CDR2 reads YSYEKL. Trimming took 3 bases from V and 8 from J; bases not matched to a gene: 2. This CDR3 contains 13 residues. Written as DNA, the CDR3 is TGCGCCAGCAGCCAGAGGACAGGGGATGAGCAGTTCTTC. Amino acid sequence: CASSQRTGDEQFF.